The sequence of this T cell receptor (beta chain) was determined in a study of cytomegalovirus exposure and HLA in healthy donors. The overall study: Prior work identified about 120 million unique TCR beta sequences in approximately 200 million T cells. HLA-typed donors were the source of about 85 million unique TCRs, which an early data release held.

On this clone itself: Its target is not known.

With V trimmed by 5 bases and J by 7 bases, 9 bases remained unmatched. The CDR3 contains 15 residues. Germline CDR1 is MNHEY and CDR2 is SVGAGI. Study conclusions and caveats: DRB1 had the most TCR associations and HLA-C the fewest, a later analysis found, with rates varying by HLA locus. According to a later analysis, most TCR beta chains associated with CMV appeared HLA-restricted.

The primer mix had 60 Vbeta and 13 Jbeta primers. Sequencing used immunoSEQ multiplex PCR; TCRdb keeps in-frame clones, though not all of them. The sample consists of approximately 100,000 clones, around 67% of them appearing once. The sample comprised PBMCs. This chain joins TRBV6-5 and TRBJ1-2; 11 positions agree with TRBD1. The TCR was taken from a woman aged 50 to 65 in good health and CMV-seronegative. CDR3 amino acids: CASSPMDRGLSGYTF. Here the CDR3 DNA reads TGTGCCAGCAGTCCCATGGACAGGGGGCTATCTGGCTACACCTTC.